This T cell receptor beta chain was obtained from a study of yellow fever vaccine responses in identical twins. TCRdb itself ran the RT-PCR reads through MiXCR, one entry per CDR3 protein. This table holds approximately 9,600 distinct CDR3 sequences, roughly 83% found once. Study results and limitations: Each twin's T cell response to the vaccine was reported to look partly convergent and partly personalized.

Note on this clonotype: Its antigen is still unknown.

CDR3 length equals 12 residues. V gave up 7 bases and J gave up 5 bases, with 11 bases separating them. CDR1 and CDR2 from the germline V gene are ENHRY and SYGVKD. The sequences come from T cells from blood (PBMCs), unsorted or a sorted subset (not recorded which), collected before or after yellow fever vaccination (not recorded which). The receptor's source is a woman between 18 and 29 years old who received the yellow fever vaccine. This sequence joins TRBV10-3 and TRBJ1-1; the D is unclear. The CDR3 DNA sequence: TGTGCCATCAAGAAGGGCGGGACTGAAGCTTTCTTT. It translates to CAIKKGGTEAFF.